The rows below give T cell receptor beta chains drawn from one sample of a study of shared clonotypes between healthy human individuals. The method was immunoSEQ multiplex PCR; TCRdb's version includes in-frame clones alone and lacks a portion of them. The profile shows about 2.4 million clones, approximately 94% of them singletons. Sequenced material: naive CD4+ T cells from PBMCs. Every receptor here comes from a man aged 18 to 35 in good health. Some clones in this sample may be carry-over from other donors' samples. The CDR3 runs from the conserved cysteine through the conserved F or W. Fields, in order: CDR3 DNA, CDR3 protein, J gene, D gene, V gene, clone size. The D gene is left open where the match is weak. Not all rows give a size; the values are once, few, many and, for expanded clones, a class.

DNA: TGTGCCAGCAGCCGGGAAGTGACCTCTGGGGCCAACGTCCTGACTTTC; CDR3: CASSREVTSGANVLTF; J: TRBJ2-6; D: NA; V: TRBV7-2; size: NA
DNA: TGTGCCAGCAGCCAGGTTGGGGGAGCGAGTCCCTACAATGAGCAGTTCTTC; CDR3: CASSQVGGASPYNEQFF; J: TRBJ2-1; D: NA; V: TRBV7-2; size: once
DNA: TGTGCCAGCAGTGACATACGACAGGGGAAGACCGGGGAGCTGTTTTTT; CDR3: CASSDIRQGKTGELFF; J: TRBJ2-2; D: TRBD1; V: TRBV25-1; size: NA
DNA: TGTGCCAGCAGCTTAATGGGCTCACAGGGGGCTTTTGAGCAGTACTTC; CDR3: CASSLMGSQGAFEQYF; J: TRBJ2-7; D: TRBD1; V: TRBV7-2; size: NA
DNA: TGCGCCAGCAGCTTAAACCCGACAGGAGAAAATGAAAAACTGTTTTTT; CDR3: CASSLNPTGENEKLFF; J: TRBJ1-4; D: NA; V: TRBV5-1; size: once
DNA: TGTGCCAGCAGCCAGACAGGGGGATGGACCCAGTACTTC; CDR3: CASSQTGGWTQYF; J: TRBJ2-5; D: TRBD1; V: TRBV7-3; size: few
DNA: TGCGCCAGCAGCTTGAGTCAGGCCGGGGGCGAGCAGTACTTC; CDR3: CASSLSQAGGEQYF; J: TRBJ2-7; D: NA; V: TRBV5-1; size: NA
DNA: TGTGCCAGCTCGCCCAGGGGCACTAATGAAAAACTGTTTTTT; CDR3: CASSPRGTNEKLFF; J: TRBJ1-4; D: NA; V: TRBV18; size: once
DNA: TGCGCCAGCAGCTTGCTCAGCAATCAGCCCCAGCATTTT; CDR3: CASSLLSNQPQHF; J: TRBJ1-5; D: NA; V: TRBV5-1; size: NA
DNA: TGCAGCGTTTCTGGGGCATCCACTGAAGCTTTCTTT; CDR3: CSVSGASTEAFF; J: TRBJ1-1; D: NA; V: TRBV29-1; size: few
DNA: TGTGCCAGTACGGGACTCGGCCTTCAGCCCCAGCATTTT; CDR3: CASTGLGLQPQHF; J: TRBJ1-5; D: NA; V: TRBV19; size: NA